The clone carrying this T cell receptor (beta chain) was found many times. Antigen specificity is unknown. The data stem from a study of human T cells and chemical hapten exposure. TCRdb reprocessed the RACE reads via MiXCR and lists one record per CDR3 protein. The sample has 45,000 to 60,000 distinct CDR3 sequences, under 15% seen once. The length of the CDR3 is 15 residues. V lost 2 bases to trimming and J lost 7 bases, with 17 bases between them. Time point meaning: patch test 3, about 24 weeks after DPC sensitization. Treatment in this sample: therapeutic diphenylcyclopropenone sensitization with weekly scalp DPC. Alopecia patients, 18 to 70 years old and DPC-suitable, served as donors. Study conclusions and caveats: With patch test score, the counts of PT1 expanded TCRs showed a positive correlation.

The sample consisted of whole blood, taken in connection with sensitization to the hapten diphenylcyclopropenone (DPC). The clonotype comes from a young man with alopecia areata. Some clones in this sample may be carry-over from other donors' samples. The gene calls are TRBV12-3 or TRBV12-4 and TRBJ1-2; TRBD1 might be the D (5 bases). The CDR3 region has the DNA TGTGCCAGCAGTTTAAGTGGTAGGGGATTAGGTGGCTACACCTTC. Its protein product is CASSLSGRGLGGYTF.